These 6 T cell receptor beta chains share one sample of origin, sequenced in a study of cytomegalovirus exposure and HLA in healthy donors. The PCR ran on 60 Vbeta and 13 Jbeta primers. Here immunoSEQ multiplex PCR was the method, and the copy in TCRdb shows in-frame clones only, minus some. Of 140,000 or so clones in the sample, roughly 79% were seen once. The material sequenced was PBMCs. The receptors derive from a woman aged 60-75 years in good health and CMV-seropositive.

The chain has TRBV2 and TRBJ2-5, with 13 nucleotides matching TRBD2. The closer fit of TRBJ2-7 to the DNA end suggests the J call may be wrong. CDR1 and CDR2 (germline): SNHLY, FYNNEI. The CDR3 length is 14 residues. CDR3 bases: TGTGCCAGCAGGGGACTAGCGGGATTCTACGAGCAGTACTTC. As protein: CASRGLAGFYEQYF.

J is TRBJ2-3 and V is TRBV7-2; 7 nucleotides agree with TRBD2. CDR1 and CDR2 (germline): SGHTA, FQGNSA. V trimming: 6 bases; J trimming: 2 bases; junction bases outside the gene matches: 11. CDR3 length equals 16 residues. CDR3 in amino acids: CASRTRLAAFTDTQYF. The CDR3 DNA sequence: TGTGCCAGCAGGACAAGGCTAGCGGCCTTCACAGATACGCAGTATTTT. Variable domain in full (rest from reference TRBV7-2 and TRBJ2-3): GAGVSQSPSNKVTEKGKDVELRCDPISGHTALYWYRQSLGQGLEFLIYFQGNSAPDKSGLPSDRFSAERTGGSVSTLTIQRTQQEDSAVYLCASRTRLAAFTDTQYFGPGTRLTVL.

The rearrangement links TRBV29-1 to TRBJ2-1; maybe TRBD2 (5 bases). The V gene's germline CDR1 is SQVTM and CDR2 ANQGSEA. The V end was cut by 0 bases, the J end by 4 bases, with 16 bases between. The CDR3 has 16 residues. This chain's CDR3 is CSVEDVYELDYNEQFF. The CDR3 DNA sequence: TGCAGCGTTGAAGACGTATACGAACTAGATTACAATGAGCAGTTCTTC.

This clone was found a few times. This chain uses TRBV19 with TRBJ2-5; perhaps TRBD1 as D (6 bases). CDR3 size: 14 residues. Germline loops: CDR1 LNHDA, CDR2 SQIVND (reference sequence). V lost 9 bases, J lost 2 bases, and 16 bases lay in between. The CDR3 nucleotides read TGTGCCAGCACCAGGGGTGGGCCACAAGAGACCCAGTACTTC. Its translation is CASTRGGPQETQYF.

Here the CDR3 DNA reads TGTGCCAGTAGTGGACAGGCCTCTGGGGCCAACGTCCTGACTTTC. Translation gives CASSGQASGANVLTF. The chain uses TRBV19 and TRBJ2-6; 7 bases match TRBD1. The CDR3 extends over 15 amino acids. V dropped 5 bases and J dropped 0; count of bases not matched to a gene: 1. The germline V gene has CDR1 LNHDA and CDR2 SQIVND (reference sequence).

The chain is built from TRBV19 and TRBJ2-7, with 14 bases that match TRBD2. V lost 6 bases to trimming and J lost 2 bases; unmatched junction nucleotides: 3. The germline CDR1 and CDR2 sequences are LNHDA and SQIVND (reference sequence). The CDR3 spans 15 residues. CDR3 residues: CASSTGLAGAYEQYF. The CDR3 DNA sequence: TGTGCCAGTAGCACGGGACTAGCGGGGGCCTACGAGCAGTACTTC.